Here is one TCR beta chain with its context. As yet, its antigen is unknown. No conserved phenylalanine or tryptophan ends this CDR3, so it is likely a read error. The data were taken from a study of tumor and adjacent non-tumor tissue in lung cancer. On the study more broadly: There were some 11 adenocarcinoma, a couple of squamous cell carcinoma and 1 small cell lung cancer cases. Study results and caveats: Normal lung showed higher cumulative top 100 clone frequency than tumor. Tumor TCR diversity, when higher, was linked to shorter survival.

No cell sorting was done before RNA was extracted from the tissue. More than 3 cm separated this lung sample from the edge of the tumor. The library came from three nested PCR rounds adapted from ARM-PCR protocols. Via MiXCR, TCRdb re-called the multiplex PCR reads, giving one row per CDR3 protein. The table lists 98,000 or so distinct CDR3 sequences, 75% to 85% of them singletons. The germline gives CDR1 SGHNT, CDR2 YYREEE (reference sequence). This CDR3 region has 13 residues. The receptor was isolated from a man aged 55 to 70 with small cell lung cancer. The rearrangement uses TRBV5-4 and TRBJ2-7; D gene unclear. Sequenced input: distant non-tumor lung tissue. The chain's CDR3 is CGSSLVPSGEQYL. The CDR3 DNA reads as TGTGGCAGCAGCTTGGTCCCCTCCGGCGAGCAGTACTTA.